Below, one TCR beta chain is given with its context. With 1 base removed from V and 2 bases from J, the gap between germline ends came to 8 bases. The length of the CDR3 is 13 residues. Germline lookup yields CDR1 SQVTM and CDR2 ANQGSEA. Every donor provided around 9.3 milliliters of peripheral blood. The record originates from a study of blood T cells in healthy people across ages. Together with a sample-barcoded 5' primer, a J-beta primer mix was included in a second PCR lasting about 7 to 11 cycles. Each TCR beta cDNA got a 12-nucleotide random molecular identifier. TCRdb fed the 5' RACE reads into MiXCR, producing one record per CDR3 protein. The sample shows around 1.7 million distinct CDR3 sequences, approximately 28% of them seen only once.

The clonotype originates from a woman aged 30 to 39 in good health. The rearrangement uses TRBV29-1 and TRBJ2-5, with unresolved D. The sequenced material came from blood. The CDR3 protein is CSVEGLHQETQYF. CDR3 coding DNA: TGCAGCGTTGAAGGGCTCCATCAAGAGACCCAGTACTTC.